Below, 19 T cell receptor beta chains from the same sample are listed, as sequenced in a study of beta chain features in type 1 diabetes. The study reverse transcribed the entire isolated RNA, so it sequenced expressed TCRB transcripts. Produced via immunoSEQ multiplex PCR; TCRdb's table is partial and in-frame only. The sample lists fewer than 250,000 clones, roughly 14% occurring once. The sample was naive CD4+ T cells from blood. These TCRs come from a woman aged 35 to 49 in good health.

V and J are TRBV7-6 and TRBJ2-5; 9 nucleotides align to TRBD1. With V trimmed by 5 bases and J by 5 bases, 15 bases remained unmatched. The CDR3 totals 17 residues. CDR1 and CDR2 from the germline V gene are SGHVS and FNYEAQ. The CDR3 sequence: CASSQKPGTGWRETQYF. The CDR3 DNA reads TGTGCCAGCAGCCAAAAACCCGGGACAGGGTGGAGGGAGACCCAGTACTTC.

This chain's CDR3 is CAAEGSSKGTEAFF. The CDR3 nucleotides are TGTGCCGCGGAGGGGTCATCCAAGGGCACTGAAGCTTTCTTT. This chain uses TRBV6-6 with TRBJ1-1; TRBD1 is a possible D gene (5 bases). The CDR3 contains 14 residues. Germline lookup yields CDR1 MNHNY and CDR2 SVGAGI (reference sequence). V lost 11 bases, J lost 4 bases, and 20 bases lay in between.

The chain is built from TRBV6-4 and TRBJ2-3, with TRBD2 as a possible D gene (6 bases). CDR1 and CDR2 from the germline V gene are MRHNA and SNTAGT. CDR3 length equals 14 residues. Trimming cost V 6 bases and J 4 bases, with 14 bases left between them. CDR3 in amino acids: CASSVLASADTQYF. The DNA of the CDR3 is TGTGCCAGCAGCGTACTAGCTAGTGCAGATACGCAGTATTTT.

V usage is TRBV6-6 and J usage is TRBJ1-5; D perhaps matches TRBD1 (6 bases). Germline V gives CDR1 MNHNY, CDR2 SVGAGI (reference sequence). V gave up 4 bases and J gave up 4 bases, with 14 bases separating them. CDR3 size: 15 residues. In DNA form, the CDR3 reads TGTGCCAGCAGTTTAGGGGGAGATCGAAATCAGCCCCAGCATTTT. It translates to CASSLGGDRNQPQHF.

The chain joins TRBV5-1 to TRBJ2-7, with 8 bases that match TRBD1. Germline loops: CDR1 SGHRS, CDR2 YFSETQ. Trimming at V came to 0 bases and at J to 4 bases, leaving 6 bases not matched to a gene. The CDR3 runs 15 residues. This CDR3 reads CASSLGTGSSYEQYF. CDR3 nucleotides: TGCGCCAGCAGCTTGGGGACAGGGAGCAGTTACGAGCAGTACTTC.

The chain carries TRBV6-6 and TRBJ1-2; 8 positions agree with TRBD1. Germline values: CDR1 MNHNY, CDR2 SVGAGI (reference sequence). V lost 6 bases to trimming and J lost 2 bases; unmatched junction nucleotides: 8. The CDR3 is made up of 15 amino acids. The CDR3 loop is CASRGRGQGNYGYTF. The CDR3 bases are TGTGCCAGCAGGGGGCGCGGACAGGGAAACTATGGCTACACCTTC.

This clone has only a few counts. V is TRBV7-2 and J is TRBJ2-7, with D perhaps matching TRBD2 (6 bases). The V end lost 3 bases, the J end lost 6 bases, and 15 bases lay between the germline ends. The germline CDR1 and CDR2 sequences are SGHTA and FQGNSA. The length of the CDR3 is 14 residues. The CDR3: CASSLAGLGAEQYF. The CDR3 nucleotides are TGTGCCAGCAGCTTGGCGGGGCTAGGTGCCGAGCAGTACTTC.

This clone has only a few counts. The CDR3 DNA reads as TGTGCCAGCGACAGGGACTACGAGCAGTACTTC. It codes for CASDRDYEQYF. The V and J genes are TRBV2 and TRBJ2-7, with 7 bases identical to TRBD1. Germline CDR1 is SNHLY and CDR2 is FYNNEI. The CDR3 sequence is 11 residues long. V trimming: 8 bases; J trimming: 3 bases; junction bases outside the gene matches: 1.

The V and J genes are TRBV18 and TRBJ2-7, with 7 bases aligning to TRBD2. Looked up from germline, CDR1 is KGHSH and CDR2 is LQKENI. CDR3 length equals 15 residues. V dropped 3 bases and J dropped 5; count of bases not matched to a gene: 10. The CDR3 bases are TGTGCCAGCTCACCCTCAGCGGGGCCCTTAGACGAGCAGTACTTC. As protein: CASSPSAGPLDEQYF. Full variable domain (missing parts from reference TRBV18 and TRBJ2-7): NAGVMQNPRHLVRRRGQEARLRCSPMKGHSHVYWYRQLPEEGLKFMVYLQKENIIDESGMPKERFSAEFPKEGPSILRIQQVVRGDSAAYFCASSPSAGPLDEQYFGPGTRLTVT.

This clone was detected a few times. The chain couples TRBV12-5 to TRBJ2-1; 7 bases match TRBD1. V gave up 0 bases and J gave up 2 bases; unmatched junction bases: 7. CDR3 size: 17 residues. CDR1 is LGHNT and CDR2 is FRNRAP in the germline V gene. CDR3 in DNA: TGTGCTAGTGGTTTGGTATCGGGGACAGCCACCTACAATGAGCAGTTCTTC. It encodes CASGLVSGTATYNEQFF.

The chain has TRBV15 and TRBJ2-5, with TRBD2 identical over 12 bases. The CDR3 runs to 16 residues. Trimming cost V 5 bases and J 4 bases; bases outside gene matches: 8. The germline CDR1 and CDR2 sequences are LNHNV and YYDKDF (reference sequence). The CDR3 bases are TGTGCCACCAGCCAACGGACTAGCGGGGTTGCAGAGACCCAGTACTTC. It encodes CATSQRTSGVAETQYF. Supplemented by reference TRBV15 and TRBJ2-5, the full variable domain reads DAMVIQNPRYQVTQFGKPVTLSCSQTLNHNVMYWYQQKSSQAPKLLFHYYDKDFNNEADTPDNFQSRRPNTSFCFLDIRSPGLGDTAMYLCATSQRTSGVAETQYFGPGTRLLVL.

The V and J genes are TRBV6-1 and TRBJ2-7, with 10 nucleotides matching TRBD2. Germline assignment: CDR1 MNHNS and CDR2 SASEGT. The CDR3 runs 15 residues. Unmatched junction bases numbered 8, after V lost 5 bases and J lost 4 bases. The DNA for the CDR3 is TGTGCCAGCAGTCCCCGGACTAGCGGACGTTACGAGCAGTACTTC. Translating gives CASSPRTSGRYEQYF.

The chain links TRBV5-4 to TRBJ2-2; TRBD1 matches 8 bases. Per germline, CDR1 SGHNT and CDR2 YYREEE (reference sequence). The CDR3 contains 15 residues. After removal of 2 bases from V and 3 bases from J, the junction contained 3 bases not matched to a gene. CDR3 loop: CASSFRGRDTGELFF. For the CDR3, the DNA is TGTGCCAGCAGCTTCAGGGGGCGCGACACCGGGGAGCTGTTTTTT.

The chain is built from TRBV11-2 and TRBJ2-7, with 9 bases matching TRBD1. With 5 bases clipped from V and 9 bases from J, the junction kept 8 bases outside the gene matches. CDR1 and CDR2 (germline): SGHAT, FQNNGV. The CDR3 totals 13 residues. The CDR3 sequence: CASSLTGGGGQYF. The CDR3 bases are TGTGCCAGCAGCCTAACAGGGGGCGGCGGGCAGTACTTC.

The chain combines TRBV5-8 with TRBJ1-5; D unclear. The CDR3 is made up of 17 amino acids. V was shortened by 4 bases and J by 0 bases, with 17 bases between the two germline ends. Germline V gives CDR1 SGHTS, CDR2 YDEGEE. CDR3 nucleotide sequence: TGTGCCAGCAGCCGCAGACGGAGTATTCTTAGCAATCAGCCCCAGCATTTT. This sequence encodes CASSRRRSILSNQPQHF. Variable domain in full (rest from reference TRBV5-8 and TRBJ1-5): EAGVTQSPTHLIKTRGQQATLRCSPISGHTSVYWYQQALGLGLQFLLWYDEGEERNRGNFPPRFSGRQFPNYSSELNVNALELEDSALYLCASSRRRSILSNQPQHFGDGTRLSIL.

This clone was recorded a few times. CDR3 protein: CASSGQVQITGELFF. CDR3 sequence (DNA): TGTGCCAGCAGTGGACAGGTTCAGATCACCGGGGAGCTGTTTTTT. V usage is TRBV25-1 and J usage is TRBJ2-2, with D perhaps TRBD1 (6 bases). This CDR3 comprises 15 residues. The V end was cut by 4 bases, the J end by 4 bases, with 13 bases between. From germline, CDR1 is MGHDK and CDR2 SYGVNS.

This clone has only a few counts. The chain is built from TRBV19 and TRBJ2-1; D perhaps matches TRBD2 (5 bases). The V gene's germline CDR1 is LNHDA and CDR2 SQIVND (reference sequence). The CDR3 covers 15 residues. The ends were cut back, 7 bases at V and 6 bases at J, with 19 bases in the middle. The CDR3 DNA follows: TGTGCCAGTAAGGACGGGTCCGGGATGAGCAATGAGCAGTTCTTC. This translates into CASKDGSGMSNEQFF.

This clone has a handful of counts. The chain carries TRBV6-1 and TRBJ1-1; the D is unclear. Trimming left V 10 bases short and J 1 base short, with 13 bases between. The CDR3 contains 13 residues. Germline CDR1 reads MNHNS; CDR2 reads SASEGT. DNA for the CDR3: TGTGCCATCACAGCCAGTTGGAACACTGAAGCTTTCTTT. Encoded protein: CAITASWNTEAFF.

The chain uses TRBV4-1 and TRBJ1-1; 7 positions agree with TRBD1. The CDR3 spans 15 residues. Germline assignment: CDR1 MGHRA and CDR2 YSYEKL. J lost 1 base, V lost 4 bases, and 6 bases had no gene match. CDR3 DNA: TGCGCCAGCAGCCTGACAGGGCGAGGGAACACTGAAGCTTTCTTT. This translates into CASSLTGRGNTEAFF.